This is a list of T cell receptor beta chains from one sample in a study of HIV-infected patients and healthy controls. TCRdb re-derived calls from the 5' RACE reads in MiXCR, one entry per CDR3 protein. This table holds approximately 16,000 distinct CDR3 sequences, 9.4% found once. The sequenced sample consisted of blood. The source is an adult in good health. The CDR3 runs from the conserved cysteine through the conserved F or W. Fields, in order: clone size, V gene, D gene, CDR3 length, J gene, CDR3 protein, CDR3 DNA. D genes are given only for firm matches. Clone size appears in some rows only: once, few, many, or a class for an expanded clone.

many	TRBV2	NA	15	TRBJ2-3	CASSGLSRNTDTQYF	TGTGCCAGCAGTGGACTCTCCCGAAACACAGATACGCAGTATTTT
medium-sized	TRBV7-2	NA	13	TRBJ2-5	CASSLGPQETQYF	TGTGCCAGCAGCTTAGGTCCTCAAGAGACCCAGTACTTC
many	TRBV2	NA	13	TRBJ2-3	CASREDSPDTQYF	TGTGCCAGCAGGGAGGACTCGCCAGATACGCAGTATTTT
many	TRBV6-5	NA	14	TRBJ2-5	CASSYSRGQETQYF	TGTGCCAGCAGTTACTCGAGAGGACAAGAGACCCAGTACTTC
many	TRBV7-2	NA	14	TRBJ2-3	CASSLAGTTDTQYF	TGTGCCAGCAGCTTAGCGGGGACCACAGATACGCAGTATTTT
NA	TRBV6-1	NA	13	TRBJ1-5	CASSEREYQPQHF	TGTGCCAGCAGTGAAAGGGAGTATCAGCCCCAGCATTTT
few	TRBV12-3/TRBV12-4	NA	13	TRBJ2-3	CASSFGPRLVQYF	TGTGCCAGCAGTTTCGGCCCGCGATTGGTGCAGTATTTT
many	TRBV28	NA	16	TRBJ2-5	CASSPFRDSGVETQYF	TGTGCCAGCAGTCCGTTCCGGGACTCGGGCGTTGAGACCCAGTACTTC
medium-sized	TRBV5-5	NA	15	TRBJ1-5	CASSLGQVGNQPQHF	TGTGCCAGCAGCTTGGGTCAAGTTGGCAATCAGCCCCAGCATTTT
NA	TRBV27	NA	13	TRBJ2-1	CASSDGNYNEQFF	TGTGCCAGCTCTGACGGCAACTACAATGAGCAGTTCTTC
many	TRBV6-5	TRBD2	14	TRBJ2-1	CASSSPLSGRLELF	TGTGCCAGCAGTTCCCCACTCAGCGGGAGGTTAGAGCTCTTC
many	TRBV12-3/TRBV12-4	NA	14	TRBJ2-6	CASSSRAGANVLTF	TGTGCCAGCAGTTCGAGGGCTGGGGCCAACGTCCTGACTTTC
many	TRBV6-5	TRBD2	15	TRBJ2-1	CASSYGLAGYNEQFF	TGTGCCAGCAGTTACGGGTTAGCGGGGTACAATGAGCAGTTCTTC
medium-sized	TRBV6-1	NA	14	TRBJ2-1	CASSEALVRNEQFF	TGTGCCAGCAGTGAAGCGCTCGTCAGGAATGAGCAGTTCTTC
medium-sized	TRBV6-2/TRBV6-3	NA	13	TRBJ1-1	CASTLTGVTEAFF	TGTGCCAGCACCTTAACTGGGGTAACTGAAGCTTTCTTT